This T cell receptor (beta chain) was observed in a study of blood T cell repertoires in COVID-19. About the study: Collection of acute and convalescent COVID-19 samples took place in the United States, Italy and Spain. The analysed material was cDNA or gDNA that came from T cells, B-cell-depleted T cells, or PBMCs.

Authors' data handling: Reference gene primer amplification in the assay estimated nucleated cell counts. This table comes from immunoSEQ multiplex PCR, and its TCRdb copy is limited to in-frame clones, with some not included. The V and J calls and clone size are taken from that table; D and trimming were inferred from the DNA. Of 13,000 to 15,000 clones in the sample, about 89% were seen once. Germline V gives CDR1 MNHEY, CDR2 SMNVEV (reference sequence). Germline trimming cut 6 bases from V and 7 bases from J; bases unmatched to any gene: 9. The length of the CDR3 is 14 residues. The sequence was collected from a woman in her seventies in a cohort sampled during active or convalescent COVID-19. Material for sequencing was peripheral blood. The V gene is TRBV27, the J gene TRBJ1-2; 9 bases match TRBD1. As DNA, the CDR3 is TGTGCCAGCAGGGGCACCGGGACAGGGTTTGGCTACACCTTC. Amino acids: CASRGTGTGFGYTF.